The 28 T cell receptor beta chains reported below all come from one sample, sequenced in a study of shared clonotypes between healthy human individuals. Libraries were prepared by immunoSEQ multiplex PCR; TCRdb keeps only in-frame clonotypes and omits some of them. The sample lists 450,000 to 500,000 clones; about 78% were seen once. The sequenced sample consisted of PBMCs. The receptors were sampled from a woman aged 40 to 50 in good health. Some clones in this sample may be carry-over from other donors' samples.

The rearrangement uses TRBV19 and TRBJ2-3, with no clear D. Germline V gene data show CDR1 as LNHDA and CDR2 as SQIVND (reference sequence). The CDR3 extends over 16 amino acids. V was trimmed by 7 bases and J by 5 bases, leaving 22 bases between them. The CDR3, as DNA: TGTGCCAGTACCTTAACGATCGGACCCCCGGGAGATACGCAGTATTTT. Translating gives CASTLTIGPPGDTQYF.

This chain connects TRBV28 to TRBJ2-3; D is unclear. Trimming pared 4 bases from V and 6 bases from J, leaving 8 bases between. The CDR3 has 12 residues. The germline V gene has CDR1 MDHEN and CDR2 SYDVKM. The CDR3 loop is CASSSLGDTQYF. The CDR3 nucleotides are TGTGCCAGCAGTTCCCTAGGGGATACGCAGTATTTT.

This chain joins TRBV10-3 and TRBJ1-5; D unresolved. Germline V CDR1 and CDR2: ENHRY, SYGVKD. The CDR3 consists of 16 residues. Trimming cost V 0 bases and J 0 bases, with 9 bases left between them. CDR3 sequence: CAISESSGGSNQPQHF. The CDR3 nucleotides read TGTGCCATCAGTGAGTCGAGCGGAGGTAGCAATCAGCCCCAGCATTTT.

This chain uses TRBV19 with TRBJ2-2, with D possibly TRBD2 on 6 matching bases. Germline assignment: CDR1 LNHDA and CDR2 SQIVND (reference sequence). V shed 2 bases and J shed 7 bases, with 17 bases lying between them. The CDR3 contains 16 residues. Here the CDR3 reads CASSILSGRWSGELFF. The CDR3, as DNA: TGTGCCAGTAGTATACTTAGCGGAAGGTGGAGCGGGGAGCTGTTTTTT.

For this clone: The likely explanation is a read error, given a far larger clone one base away. The chain employs TRBV29-1 and TRBJ1-3; D gene uncertain. The CDR3 is 13 residues long. Germline V gene lookup returns CDR1 SQVTM and CDR2 ANQGSEA. CDR3 in amino acids: CSGGRADGNTRYF. DNA of the CDR3: TGCAGCGGTGGTAGGGCAGACGGAAACACCAGATATTTT.

A word on this clone: Other DNA sequences in this specimen translate into the identical CDR3. This chain connects TRBV5-6 to TRBJ1-1, with TRBD1 matching over 7 bases. V lost 2 bases, J lost 2 bases, and 3 bases stayed unmatched. The CDR3 contains 14 residues. The V gene's germline CDR1 is SGHDT and CDR2 YYEEEE. As DNA, the CDR3 is TGTGCCAGCAGCTTTAGAGGGGGCAACACTGAAGCTTTCTTT. Its translation is CASSFRGGNTEAFF.

This clone was seen just once. The V call is TRBV9, the J call TRBJ2-1, with 11 bases aligning to TRBD2. The germline V gene has CDR1 SGDLS and CDR2 YYNGEE. V lost 4 bases and J lost 5; bases outside the gene matches: 8. This CDR3 spans 16 amino acids. CDR3 residues: CASSPLTSGVNNEQFF. The DNA of the CDR3 is TGTGCCAGCAGCCCACTGACTAGCGGGGTGAACAATGAGCAGTTCTTC.

This chain links TRBV30 with TRBJ2-7, with D perhaps matching TRBD1 or TRBD2 (5 bases each). V was shortened by 0 bases and J by 6 bases, with 9 bases between the two germline ends. In germline, CDR1 is GTSNPN, CDR2 SVGIG (reference sequence). The CDR3 has 12 amino acids. CDR3 bases: TGTGCCTGGAGTGTGGGGGAGCCCGAGCAGTACTTC. It encodes CAWSVGEPEQYF.

J is TRBJ1-5 and V is TRBV7-9; TRBD1 is a possible D gene (5 bases). CDR1 is SEHNR, CDR2 FQNEAQ, per germline (reference sequence). The V and J ends lost 2 bases and 7 bases respectively, with 12 bases between them. The CDR3 is 14 amino acids. The CDR3 sequence: CASSLQGGEQPQHF. CDR3 nucleotide sequence: TGTGCCAGCAGCTTACAGGGCGGGGAGCAGCCCCAGCATTTT.

In DNA, the CDR3 is TGCGCCAGCAGCTTAATGGGAGTTATTTCCGGGGAGCTGTTTTTT. Protein product: CASSLMGVISGELFF. V is TRBV5-1 and J is TRBJ2-2; the D gene is possibly TRBD2 (5 bases). CDR1 and CDR2 from the germline V gene are SGHRS and YFSETQ. The CDR3 runs 15 residues. V gave up 2 bases and J gave up 6 bases, with 14 bases separating them.

The chain carries TRBV30 and TRBJ2-5; D ambiguous. CDR1 and CDR2 from the germline V gene are GTSNPN and SVGIG (reference sequence). The CDR3 loop spans 14 amino acids. Trimming shortened V by 2 bases and J by 0 bases, and 10 bases separated the two germline ends. The CDR3 is CAWSKLTDQETQYF. Here the CDR3 DNA reads TGTGCCTGGAGTAAGCTCACAGACCAAGAGACCCAGTACTTC.

The J gene is TRBJ1-5, the V gene TRBV19; D gene uncertain. The CDR3 is 15 residues long. Per the germline V gene, CDR1 is LNHDA and CDR2 is SQIVND (reference sequence). The V and J ends lost 5 bases and 9 bases respectively, with 20 bases between them. The CDR3 DNA reads TGTGCCAGTAGTCCTCCGGGATCCTTGGTATTGCCCCAGCATTTT. This codes for CASSPPGSLVLPQHF.

V usage is TRBV4-2 and J usage is TRBJ2-1, with 14 bases lining up with TRBD2. The CDR3 spans 13 residues. Looked up from germline, CDR1 is LGHNA and CDR2 is YNFKEQ. V trimming: 9 bases; J trimming: 13 bases; junction bases outside the gene matches: 8. The CDR3: CASAEGLAGVQFF. DNA for the CDR3: TGTGCCAGTGCCGAGGGACTAGCGGGAGTACAGTTCTTC.

The rearrangement joins TRBV28 to TRBJ1-5; no definite D call. Looked up from germline, CDR1 is MDHEN and CDR2 is SYDVKM. This CDR3 comprises 14 residues. Trimming shortened V by 6 bases and J by 3 bases, and 12 bases separated the two germline ends. This chain's CDR3 is CASSLGRVNQPQHF. CDR3 sequence (DNA): TGTGCCAGCAGCTTAGGACGGGTCAATCAGCCCCAGCATTTT.

This sequence joins TRBV7-2 and TRBJ2-7, with 10 bases aligning to TRBD2. There are 13 residues in the CDR3. V lost 4 bases to trimming and J lost 3 bases; unmatched junction nucleotides: 0. CDR1 and CDR2 from the germline V gene are SGHTA and FQGNSA. The CDR3, as DNA: TGTGCCAGCAGCTCTAGCGGGAGCTACGAGCAGTACTTC. Protein sequence: CASSSSGSYEQYF.

The chain carries TRBV30 and TRBJ2-5, with D possibly being TRBD1 (5 bases). The CDR3 has 12 amino acids. The germline V and J ends were trimmed by 5 bases and 1 base, with 8 bases remaining between them. Germline V gene sequence: CDR1 GTSNPN, CDR2 SVGIG (reference sequence). This chain's CDR3 is CAWGDSQETQYF. The DNA of the CDR3 is TGTGCCTGGGGAGACAGCCAAGAGACCCAGTACTTC. Variable domain in full (rest from reference TRBV30 and TRBJ2-5): SQTIHQWPATLVQPVGSPLSLECTVEGTSNPNLYWYRQAAGRGLQLLFYSVGIGQISSEVPQNLSASRPQDRQFILSSKKLLLSDSGFYLCAWGDSQETQYFGPGTRLLVL.

The V gene is TRBV30, the J gene TRBJ1-2; D gene ambiguous. Germline CDR1 is GTSNPN and CDR2 is SVGIG (reference sequence). The CDR3 sequence is 14 residues long. V was pared by 0 bases and J by 1 base, with 9 bases between. CDR3 sequence reads: CAWSVLGINYGYTF. Written as DNA, the CDR3 is TGTGCCTGGAGTGTACTGGGTATTAACTATGGCTACACCTTC. Complete variable domain (other parts from reference TRBV30 and TRBJ1-2): SQTIHQWPATLVQPVGSPLSLECTVEGTSNPNLYWYRQAAGRGLQLLFYSVGIGQISSEVPQNLSASRPQDRQFILSSKKLLLSDSGFYLCAWSVLGINYGYTFGSGTRLTVV.

CDR3 coding DNA: TGTGCCAGTAGTATGGGACAGGGAAGCTACGAGCAGTACTTC. Encoded protein: CASSMGQGSYEQYF. This chain connects TRBV19 to TRBJ2-7, with 9 nucleotides matching TRBD1. Germline CDR1 LNHDA, CDR2 SQIVND (reference sequence). This CDR3 spans 14 amino acids. Unmatched junction bases numbered 3, after V lost 3 bases and J lost 3 bases.

This clone was picked up a small number of times. V gene TRBV18 combines with J gene TRBJ1-1, with TRBD1 as a possible D gene (6 bases). The CDR3 spans 13 residues. Germline CDR1 KGHSH, CDR2 LQKENI. V lost 6 bases, J lost 1 base, and 9 bases lay in between. In DNA form, the CDR3 reads TGTGCCAGCTCCATGGACAGGAACACTGAAGCTTTCTTT. Translation gives CASSMDRNTEAFF.

The J gene is TRBJ2-7, the V gene TRBV4-2; the match to TRBD2 covers 13 bases. This CDR3 is 15 amino acids long. Germline V CDR1 and CDR2: LGHNA, YNFKEQ. J was trimmed by 5 bases and V by 1 base; bases with no gene match: 2. The CDR3 coding sequence is TGTGCCAGCAGCCAAGCCGGACTAGCGGGGGACGAGCAGTACTTC. Translated: CASSQAGLAGDEQYF.

This clone was observed once. This chain connects TRBV11-2 to TRBJ2-2, with D perhaps assigned TRBD1 or TRBD2 (6 bases each). CDR1 and CDR2 from the germline V gene are SGHAT and FQNNGV. The CDR3 runs to 16 residues. Trimming stripped 5 bases from V and 1 base from J, with 14 bases between. The CDR3 region is CASSPHGGGNTGELFF. The CDR3 DNA sequence: TGTGCCAGCAGCCCACACGGAGGGGGGAACACCGGGGAGCTGTTTTTT.

The V call is TRBV5-4, the J call TRBJ1-2; maybe TRBD1 (6 bases). Germline loops: CDR1 SGHNT, CDR2 YYREEE (reference sequence). Trimming took 0 bases from V and 2 from J, leaving 8 bases between them. The CDR3 contains 14 residues. Here the CDR3 DNA reads TGTGCCAGCAGCTTGGACGGACAGAACTATGGCTACACCTTC. Protein: CASSLDGQNYGYTF.

The V gene is TRBV9, the J gene TRBJ2-1, with D perhaps TRBD2 (5 bases). Trimming removed 3 bases from V and 0 bases from J, with 22 bases in between. The germline CDR1 and CDR2 sequences are SGDLS and YYNGEE. The CDR3 totals 19 residues. The CDR3 here is CASSAPNRVGISSYNEQFF. The CDR3 nucleotides read TGTGCCAGCAGCGCGCCGAACCGGGTCGGGATAAGCTCCTACAATGAGCAGTTCTTC.

The rearrangement uses TRBV7-3 and TRBJ1-1; D not certain. CDR3 length: 13 residues. Germline V lookup: CDR1 SGHTA, CDR2 FQGTGA. The germline V and J ends were trimmed by 8 bases and 1 base, with 11 bases remaining between them. CDR3 bases: TGTGCCAGCTCATCGGACGGGAACACTGAAGCTTTCTTT. As protein: CASSSDGNTEAFF.

V gene TRBV7-2 combines with J gene TRBJ2-7; D could derive from TRBD1 or TRBD2 (5 bases each). Per the germline V gene, CDR1 is SGHTA and CDR2 is FQGNSA. The length of the CDR3 is 13 residues. The V end lost 5 bases, the J end lost 5 bases, and 13 bases lay between the germline ends. The CDR3 DNA is TGTGCCAGCAGCCGGGACCGAGACCACGAGCAGTACTTC. It yields the protein CASSRDRDHEQYF.

The rearrangement links TRBV7-2 to TRBJ2-1; either TRBD1 or TRBD2 may supply D (5 bases each). The CDR3 runs to 15 residues. Germline CDR1 is SGHTA and CDR2 is FQGNSA. V was cut by 5 bases and J by 3 bases, with 14 bases left in between. The CDR3, as DNA: TGTGCCAGCAGCGTCGGGGCAGCGAACTACAATGAGCAGTTCTTC. Its protein product is CASSVGAANYNEQFF. The whole variable domain, filled in from reference TRBV7-2 and TRBJ2-1, reads GAGVSQSPSNKVTEKGKDVELRCDPISGHTALYWYRQSLGQGLEFLIYFQGNSAPDKSGLPSDRFSAERTGGSVSTLTIQRTQQEDSAVYLCASSVGAANYNEQFFGPGTRLTVL.

This chain uses TRBV6-5 with TRBJ1-5, with a weak D call TRBD1 (6 bases). CDR1 is MNHEY, CDR2 SVGAGI, per germline. Between the trimmed V and J ends, which lost 4 bases and 6 bases, there was a span of 13 bases. The CDR3 length is 14 residues. This chain's CDR3 is CASSSQGWGQPQHF. CDR3 DNA sequence: TGTGCCAGCAGTTCACAGGGTTGGGGTCAGCCCCAGCATTTT.

This clone was detected only a few times. The chain employs TRBV30 and TRBJ2-1; 7 bases match TRBD1. With 1 base clipped from V and 10 bases from J, the junction kept 7 bases outside the gene matches. Germline-derived CDR1 and CDR2 are GTSNPN and SVGIG (reference sequence). The CDR3 length is 13 residues. CDR3 protein: CAWSGDSEREQFF. The CDR3 bases are TGTGCCTGGAGTGGGGACAGCGAAAGAGAGCAGTTCTTC.